Here is one T cell receptor (beta chain) with its context. The antigen is not known. Germline V CDR1 and CDR2: GTSNPN, SVGIG (reference sequence). The CDR3 runs 14 residues. Trimming shortened V by 0 bases and J by 5 bases, and 11 bases separated the two germline ends. The sample is drawn from a study of cytomegalovirus exposure and HLA in healthy donors. Amplification used 60 Vbeta primers and 13 Jbeta primers. Here immunoSEQ multiplex PCR was the method, and the copy in TCRdb shows in-frame clones only, minus some. The sample records about 130,000 clones, roughly 15% being singletons. Study conclusions and caveats: TCR beta chain V- and J-gene trimming was linked, in a later analysis, to a missense variant in DCLRE1C. Productive rates of about 87% or about 30% were seen for most TCR beta V segments in an earlier analysis. Sequencing artifact likely explains a cluster of highly shared sequence variants.

The specimen sequenced was PBMCs. V and J are TRBV30 and TRBJ1-5; tentatively, D is TRBD1 (5 bases). This receptor was identified in a female donor in good health and CMV-seropositive. The CDR3 nucleotides read TGTGCCTGGAGTGTAACAGGTGGGGATCAGCCCCAGCATTTT. Its protein is CAWSVTGGDQPQHF.